Here is one T cell receptor beta chain with its context. This clone's antigen is unknown. One base away there is no much larger clone; base qualities are not given. The CDR3 runs 14 amino acids, cysteine and phenylalanine included. Of the read, only the CDR3 DNA is kept; its 42 bases are in frame from base 1. V is pared back by 5 bases and J by 0 bases, with 10 bases lying between the germline termini. Reading the germline V gene (reference sequence) gives CDR1 LNHDA and CDR2 SQIVND. TCRbeta CDR3 regions were amplified from genomic DNA using the immunoSEQ Assay, a bias-controlled multiplex PCR. The original methods were these. Within the assay, amplification of reference gene primers was used to estimate how many nucleated cells each sample contained. Sequence reads were collapsed and filtered to measure the absolute abundance of every unique TCRbeta CDR3 rearrangement. Productive Simpson clonality was computed per sample as the square root of Simpson's diversity index over productive rearrangements. The table comes from immuneACCESS by way of TCRdb, which keeps in-frame sequences with V and J called. Part of the clones is missing from these tables; in studies checked, under half for an unresolved V gene and the rest for unknown reasons. V and J calls plus clone size are reproduced from that table; the DNA served to infer D and trimming. The sample table shows about 140,000 clones, and roughly 88% are seen once. The top ten clonotypes cover about 4.5% of the sample.

The data originate from a study of blood T cell repertoires in COVID-19 (dated by TCRdb to 2019 to 2021). Regarding the research as a whole: Samples from collaborators originated in the United States, Italy and Spain and spanned both the acute and convalescent phases of COVID-19. The prospective study material was composed of cDNA or gDNA derived from T cells, B-cell-depleted T cells, or PBMCs. The dataset comprised deeply sampled blood TCRbeta repertoires from subjects exposed to, actively infected with, or recovered from COVID-19. A freely available public database, intended as a resource for researchers studying the immune response to SARS-CoV-2, is where the repertoires were released. Samples came from the ongoing ImmuneRACE study (first 160 participants) plus 1,254 subjects from 6 global collaborators. The sample metadata nearly always contained a de-identified subject ID, COVID-19 status, age in years and sex. Where HLA class I and class II types were available, the types were taken from metadata supplied by the sample provider, not from assay-based typing. Summary of the overall study and its limitations: Clinical and demographic metadata were provided uncurated, with the amount varying by source and participant.

Participants in the prospective study were enrolled through a virtual design, were aged roughly 18 to 100 years, and lived in roughly 24 United States geographic areas. Cohort assignment in the prospective study relied on participant-reported clinical history from a screening survey and a study questionnaire. ImmuneRACE Cohort 3 recovered participants were defined by two consecutive negative NP/OP PCR tests, healthcare professional clearance, or symptom resolution. In the prospective study, mobile phlebotomists collected whole blood, serum and a nasopharyngeal or oropharyngeal swab from each participant. Participants in the prospective study had the option to provide additional blood draws and questionnaires over an approximately two-month period. Blood samples from the prospective study were shipped frozen or at room temperature prior to DNA extraction.

Input material: PBMCs or T cells enriched from blood (not recorded which). This clonotype was sampled from a man aged 50 or older who had recovered from COVID-19. In this chain, TRBV19 is recombined with TRBJ1-2; TRBD1 is a possible D gene, resting on 5 matching bases. The CDR3 protein is CASSSQVPNYGYTF. The nucleotides are TGTGCCAGTAGTTCACAGGTCCCTAACTATGGCTACACCTTC.